These 26 T cell receptor beta chains were all obtained from the same sample, sequenced in a study of vaccination and CD4 T cells after COVID-19 (dated by TCRdb to between 2021 and 2022). These TCRs are of unknown antigen specificity. Libraries were prepared through PCR. The sample was run on an Illumina iSeq 100. At the Johns Hopkins FTIC core, DNA from the cultured CD4+ T cells underwent TCR sequencing with the Oncomine TCR Beta short-read assay. TCRdb's own reprocessing of the public reads used fastp at Q25 and MiXCR and kept productive beta chains. One record per CDR3 amino acid sequence lists the most common genes and DNA. Within this sample are around 7,000 distinct CDR3 sequences, with less than 75% of them counted one time only. Jointly, the top ten make up 15% to 20% of the sample. The treatment or condition label of this sample denotes: approximately 11-day PBMC culture with coronavirus spike peptide pools or control peptides (ViraFEST assay).

Sequences were obtained from CD4+ T cells from blood, cultured in vitro. The receptors here all came from a human donor who had recovered from COVID-19.

This chain uses TRBV20-1 with TRBJ2-7; no definite D call. Between the trimmed V and J ends, which lost 5 bases and 2 bases, there was a span of 4 bases. Germline V gene lookup returns CDR1 DFQATT and CDR2 SNEGSKA (reference sequence). This CDR3 has 10 residues. The CDR3 spells CSAGAYEQYF. As DNA, the CDR3 is TGCAGTGCTGGGGCCTACGAGCAGTACTTC.

There are a few counts of this clonotype. The chain joins TRBV20-1 to TRBJ1-2; perhaps TRBD1 as D (5 bases). Germline CDR1 reads DFQATT; CDR2 reads SNEGSKA (reference sequence). V was trimmed by 0 bases and J by 7 bases, leaving 15 bases between them. CDR3 size: 14 residues. The CDR3 coding sequence is TGCAGTGCTAGAGAGGGTGGGGGGGTTGGTGGCTACACCTTC. Translating gives CSAREGGGVGGYTF.

This clonotype is labeled medium-sized (0.01 to 0.1%). This chain links TRBV19 with TRBJ1-5, with D possibly being TRBD1 (6 bases). CDR3 length: 15 residues. Trimming took off 5 bases at V and 4 bases at J, with 15 bases between the two ends. Germline V lookup: CDR1 LNHDA, CDR2 SQIVND (reference sequence). This chain's CDR3 is CASSFQTGPNQPQHF. DNA for the CDR3: TGTGCCAGTAGTTTCCAAACAGGGCCTAATCAGCCCCAGCATTTT.

V is TRBV27 and J is TRBJ2-1, with 10 bases that match TRBD1. Germline trimming cut 6 bases from V and 5 bases from J; bases unmatched to any gene: 7. From germline, CDR1 is MNHEY and CDR2 SMNVEV (reference sequence). The CDR3 sequence is 15 residues long. The CDR3 spells CASSLRDRGDNEQFF. The CDR3, as DNA: TGTGCCAGCAGCCTCCGGGACAGGGGCGACAATGAGCAGTTCTTC.

The chain has TRBV10-1 and TRBJ1-6; D remains unclear. Trimming took 9 bases from V and 7 from J, leaving 16 bases between them. This CDR3 comprises 14 residues. In germline, CDR1 is WNHNN, CDR2 SYGVQD (reference sequence). For the CDR3, the DNA is TGCGCCAGTTCGCGTCAACGGACCAATTCACCCCTCCACTTT. Protein: CASSRQRTNSPLHF.

The rearrangement joins TRBV7-3 to TRBJ2-1, with TRBD1 matching over 8 bases. Losses at the gene ends were 8 bases for V and 3 bases for J; bases not matched to a gene: 6. Germline-derived CDR1 and CDR2 are SGHTA and FQGTGA. CDR3 length: 14 residues. The CDR3 region has the DNA TGTGCCAGCTCGACCGGGACAGGCTACAATGAGCAGTTCTTC. This codes for CASSTGTGYNEQFF.

Here the CDR3 reads CASSLRQGGGYTF. In nucleotides, the CDR3 is TGTGCCAGCAGTTTAAGACAGGGGGGTGGCTACACCTTC. The rearrangement joins TRBV27 to TRBJ1-2, with 9 positions matching TRBD1. With V trimmed by 2 bases and J by 7 bases, 2 bases remained unmatched. Per the germline V gene, CDR1 is MNHEY and CDR2 is SMNVEV (reference sequence). This CDR3 is built from 13 residues.

Only one count was recorded for this clonotype. The genes are TRBV11-2 and TRBJ2-1; maybe TRBD2 (7 bases). Trimming shortened V by 5 bases and J by 10 bases, and 24 bases separated the two germline ends. The CDR3 has 16 amino acids. The germline gives CDR1 SGHAT, CDR2 FQNNGV. The CDR3 DNA is TGTGCCAGCAGCCCCCCCAAGGGGGGAGGGCCATCGGAGCAGTTCTTC. It is translated as CASSPPKGGGPSEQFF.

J is TRBJ2-7 and V is TRBV29-1; D is perhaps TRBD1 or TRBD2 (5 bases each). CDR1 is SQVTM, CDR2 ANQGSEA, per germline. The CDR3 has 14 amino acids. The V end was cut by 5 bases, the J end by 6 bases, with 20 bases between. The CDR3 DNA sequence: TGCAGCGTTTTACCGACAGATGGGAGCTTCGAGCAGTACTTC. It encodes CSVLPTDGSFEQYF.

CDR3 amino acids: CASSSSGRRNEQFF. The CDR3 region has the DNA TGTGCCAGCAGCTCTAGCGGGAGAAGGAATGAGCAGTTCTTC. The genes are TRBV6-4 and TRBJ2-1; the match to TRBD2 covers 10 bases. V gave up 6 bases and J gave up 7 bases; unmatched junction bases: 6. Germline V gene sequence: CDR1 MRHNA, CDR2 SNTAGT. This CDR3 is built from 14 residues.

The gene calls are TRBV20-1 and TRBJ1-6; tentatively, D is TRBD1 (5 bases). Germline V gene sequence: CDR1 DFQATT, CDR2 SNEGSKA (reference sequence). CDR3 length equals 13 residues. Trimming pared 6 bases from V and 10 bases from J, leaving 16 bases between. The CDR3: CSARIQVRSPLHF. The CDR3 nucleotides read TGCAGTGCCCGAATACAGGTCCGATCACCCCTCCACTTT.

This clonotype ranks as large. The J gene is TRBJ1-3, the V gene TRBV20-1; possible D gene TRBD1, 6 bases. From germline, CDR1 is DFQATT and CDR2 SNEGSKA (reference sequence). V lost 8 bases and J 3 bases, leaving 14 bases between the germline ends. This CDR3 region has 13 residues. The CDR3 is CSSPEGVGNTIYF. The CDR3 DNA follows: TGCAGTTCCCCGGAGGGGGTTGGAAACACCATATATTTT.

The CDR3 coding sequence is TGTGCCAGCAGTCTTGTCCTTGTTACAGGGCACTATGGCTACACCTTC. Translated: CASSLVLVTGHYGYTF. V is TRBV28 and J is TRBJ1-2; TRBD1 is a possible D gene (6 bases). The CDR3 loop spans 16 amino acids. Germline V gene data show CDR1 as MDHEN and CDR2 as SYDVKM. Trimming stripped 5 bases from V and 3 bases from J, with 19 bases between.

The chain is built from TRBV7-2 and TRBJ2-7; D gene uncertain. The CDR3 totals 14 residues. Germline values: CDR1 SGHTA, CDR2 FQGNSA. V was clipped by 5 bases and J by 1 base, with 12 bases between them. The CDR3 here is CASSLTQVSYEQYF. CDR3 sequence (DNA): TGTGCCAGCAGCCTAACCCAGGTTTCCTACGAGCAGTACTTC.

By frequency in the sample, this clonotype is large (0.1 to 1%). The chain is built from TRBV20-1 and TRBJ2-7, with 9 bases aligning to TRBD2. J lost 3 bases, V lost 3 bases, and 9 bases had no gene match. The germline CDR1 and CDR2 sequences are DFQATT and SNEGSKA (reference sequence). The CDR3 runs 15 residues. The CDR3 loop is CSASLGGRANYEQYF. Written as DNA, the CDR3 is TGCAGTGCTAGTCTGGGCGGGAGGGCCAACTACGAGCAGTACTTC.

By share, this clonotype ranks as medium-sized. The chain links TRBV20-1 to TRBJ2-7; 7 bases are shared with TRBD2. The V gene end was trimmed by 0 bases and the J gene end by 2 bases; junction bases not matched to a gene: 10. The CDR3 is 16 amino acids. Germline lookup yields CDR1 DFQATT and CDR2 SNEGSKA (reference sequence). CDR3 loop: CSARDSMGGSPYEQYF. The CDR3 DNA reads as TGCAGTGCTAGAGATTCGATGGGCGGGAGCCCCTACGAGCAGTACTTC.

This clonotype was detected once. The gene calls are TRBV7-9 and TRBJ2-5; tentatively, D is TRBD1 (5 bases). V was trimmed by 5 bases and J by 1 base, leaving 17 bases between them. CDR1 and CDR2 (germline): SEHNR, FQNEAQ (reference sequence). The CDR3 has 16 residues. The CDR3 nucleotides read TGTGCCAGCAGCCGAGGACATGACCTACGCCAAGAGACCCAGTACTTC. Protein product: CASSRGHDLRQETQYF.

The rearrangement joins TRBV6-5 to TRBJ1-5; 7 bases align to TRBD1. CDR3 length equals 13 residues. V lost 2 bases and J lost 6; bases outside the gene matches: 1. Germline assignment: CDR1 MNHEY and CDR2 SVGAGI. CDR3 sequence: CASSYQGGQPQHF. As DNA, the CDR3 is TGTGCCAGCAGTTACCAGGGGGGTCAGCCCCAGCATTTT.

DNA for the CDR3: TGTGCCAGCAGAAACCGGCCCAGCCCCTTAGCGGGGACTCGGACCCAGTACTTC. This translates into CASRNRPSPLAGTRTQYF. The chain combines TRBV6-1 with TRBJ2-5, with 8 bases identical to TRBD2. Germline CDR1 reads MNHNS; CDR2 reads SASEGT. Trimming cost V 6 bases and J 7 bases; bases outside gene matches: 22. The CDR3 consists of 18 residues.

This sequence joins TRBV28 and TRBJ2-1, with 8 positions matching TRBD2. After removal of 5 bases from V and 7 bases from J, the junction contained 10 bases not matched to a gene. The CDR3 is 15 residues long. Germline CDR1 reads MDHEN; CDR2 reads SYDVKM. The CDR3 loop reads CASSPLGREENEQFF. CDR3 nucleotide sequence: TGTGCCAGCAGTCCGCTCGGGCGGGAGGAGAATGAGCAGTTCTTC.

The gene calls are TRBV6-1 and TRBJ2-5; D possibly corresponds to TRBD2 (6 bases). Per germline, CDR1 MNHNS and CDR2 SASEGT. The V end lost 3 bases, the J end lost 0 bases, and 14 bases lay between the germline ends. CDR3 length equals 16 residues. The CDR3 DNA follows: TGTGCCAGCAGTGATCTGGTAGCGGCGTACCAAGAGACCCAGTACTTC. It translates to CASSDLVAAYQETQYF.

This clonotype has just one count. This rearrangement joins TRBV7-6 to TRBJ2-1, with 9 bases aligning to TRBD2. The V gene end was trimmed by 3 bases and the J gene end by 8 bases; junction bases not matched to a gene: 5. Germline V CDR1 and CDR2: SGHVS, FNYEAQ. The CDR3 spans 14 residues. The CDR3 here is CASSFRSGSDEQFF. As DNA, the CDR3 is TGTGCCAGCAGCTTCCGTAGCGGGAGCGATGAGCAGTTCTTC.

The rearrangement uses TRBV6-1 and TRBJ1-6; tentative D call: TRBD1 (6 bases). V gave up 10 bases and J gave up 3 bases, with 10 bases separating them. Germline-derived CDR1 and CDR2 are MNHNS and SASEGT. The CDR3 totals 13 residues. The CDR3 region has the DNA TGTGCCACCACAGGGAGCTATAATTCACCCCTCCACTTT. It codes for CATTGSYNSPLHF.

The chain is built from TRBV5-1 and TRBJ1-2, with no clear D. The CDR3 is made up of 14 amino acids. The V and J ends lost 4 bases and 1 base respectively, with 11 bases between them. Germline CDR1 reads SGHRS; CDR2 reads YFSETQ. The CDR3, as DNA: TGCGCCAGCAGCCCCCGGGAGGGTAACTATGGCTACACCTTC. Its protein product is CASSPREGNYGYTF.

The gene calls are TRBV6-1 and TRBJ1-2; TRBD1 might be the D (6 bases). Trimming cost V 7 bases and J 4 bases, with 16 bases left between them. CDR1 is MNHNS and CDR2 is SASEGT in the germline V gene. The CDR3 covers 14 residues. DNA for the CDR3: TGTGCCAGCAAGAAACGGACAGAATTCTATGGCTACACCTTC. Amino acids: CASKKRTEFYGYTF.

V is TRBV24-1 and J is TRBJ1-5; D uncertain. Germline CDR1 is KGHDR and CDR2 is SFDVKD. The CDR3 is 15 amino acids. V gave up 3 bases and J gave up 6 bases, with 14 bases separating them. The CDR3 loop is CATSDPGPKGQPQHF. DNA for the CDR3: TGTGCCACCAGTGATCCCGGACCCAAGGGTCAGCCCCAGCATTTT.